Below are 23 T cell receptor beta chains sequenced from a single sample in a study of T cell responses to AZD1222 COVID-19 vaccine. TCRdb's copy holds only in-frame clones and misses some; the assay was immunoSEQ multiplex PCR. The repertoire consists of 110,000 or so clones, with about 88% occurring once and the leading ten covering approximately 15%. Sequenced here: peripheral blood, sampled on day 0 of AZD1222 vaccination. These receptors were collected from an adult in good health.

The chain recombines TRBV7-9 with TRBJ1-2; TRBD1 aligns across 8 bases. The CDR3 sequence is 15 residues long. V was clipped by 5 bases and J by 6 bases; unmatched bases: 11. Germline V CDR1 and CDR2: SEHNR, FQNEAQ (reference sequence). CDR3 loop: CASSKDRGVGNGYTF. CDR3 nucleotide sequence: TGTGCCAGCAGCAAAGACAGGGGCGTAGGAAATGGCTACACCTTC.

Only a few counts were recorded for this clone. The chain carries TRBV27 and TRBJ1-6, with D perhaps matching TRBD1 (6 bases). Germline loops: CDR1 MNHEY, CDR2 SMNVEV (reference sequence). Trimming shortened V by 0 bases and J by 7 bases, and 10 bases separated the two germline ends. This CDR3 has 15 residues. CDR3 region: CASSLSTGWNSPLHF. The CDR3, as DNA: TGTGCCAGCAGTTTATCAACAGGGTGGAATTCACCCCTCCACTTT.

Concerning this clone: This sample also contains other DNA sequences that code for the same CDR3. This rearrangement joins TRBV5-1 to TRBJ1-5, with D maybe TRBD1 (5 bases). There are 14 residues in the CDR3. V lost 4 bases to trimming and J lost 5 bases, with 13 bases between them. CDR1 SGHRS and CDR2 YFSETQ come from the germline V gene. The CDR3 DNA is TGCGCCAGCAGCCTCGGAGGGGTCGATCAGCCCCAGCATTTT. Translation gives CASSLGGVDQPQHF.

The V gene is TRBV5-1, the J gene TRBJ2-1; 9 nucleotides line up with TRBD2. The CDR3 sequence is 16 residues long. The J segment lost 6 bases and the V segment lost 3 bases, leaving 10 bases of the junction unmatched. The germline CDR1 and CDR2 sequences are SGHRS and YFSETQ. The CDR3, as DNA: TGCGCCAGCAGCTCCACCACCGGGACTAGCTTCAATGAGCAGTTCTTC. This translates into CASSSTTGTSFNEQFF. Full variable domain (outside the CDR3, taken from reference TRBV5-1 and TRBJ2-1): KAGVTQTPRYLIKTRGQQVTLSCSPISGHRSVSWYQQTPGQGLQFLFEYFSETQRNKGNFPGRFSGRQFSNSRSEMNVSTLELGDSALYLCASSSTTGTSFNEQFFGPGTRLTVL.

The rearrangement joins TRBV27 to TRBJ2-7, with D possibly matching TRBD2 (6 bases). V was shortened by 5 bases and J by 4 bases, with 6 bases between the two germline ends. The length of the CDR3 is 11 residues. Looked up from germline, CDR1 is MNHEY and CDR2 is SMNVEV (reference sequence). CDR3 nucleotides: TGTGCCAGCAGTCGGGGGTACGAGCAGTACTTC. This translates into CASSRGYEQYF.

The count of this clone is one. The chain carries TRBV2 and TRBJ1-1, with 9 bases fitting TRBD1. The CDR3 is made up of 17 amino acids. The germline V gene has CDR1 SNHLY and CDR2 FYNNEI. Trimming removed 0 bases from V and 6 bases from J; junction bases left unmatched: 11. The CDR3 spells CASSEALGQGRRAEAFF. The CDR3 DNA is TGTGCCAGCAGTGAAGCGCTGGGACAGGGAAGGCGGGCTGAAGCTTTCTTT.

V usage is TRBV7-9 and J usage is TRBJ1-2, with a weak D call TRBD1 (5 bases). The CDR3 runs to 17 residues. The V end was cut by 7 bases, the J end by 1 base, with 22 bases between. Germline V CDR1 and CDR2: SEHNR, FQNEAQ (reference sequence). Written as DNA, the CDR3 is TGTGCCAGCATAAAAGTGACAGCCCAACGGGTTAACTATGGCTACACCTTC. Translating it yields CASIKVTAQRVNYGYTF.

The chain joins TRBV27 to TRBJ1-1; D gene uncertain. Germline V CDR1 and CDR2: MNHEY, SMNVEV (reference sequence). The CDR3 contains 13 residues. Trimming pared 3 bases from V and 1 base from J, leaving 6 bases between. CDR3 sequence (DNA): TGTGCCAGCAGTTTCGGGCAGAACACTGAAGCTTTCTTT. This codes for CASSFGQNTEAFF.

V usage is TRBV6-5 and J usage is TRBJ1-5, with D tentatively TRBD1 (5 bases). The CDR3 contains 14 residues. Deletions cut 0 bases from V and 5 bases from J, with 8 bases between. Germline assignment: CDR1 MNHEY and CDR2 SVGAGI. CDR3 sequence (DNA): TGTGCCAGCAGTTACTCGATGGGGGATCAGCCCCAGCATTTT. Translating gives CASSYSMGDQPQHF.

This clone was observed a handful of times. V and J are TRBV6-1 and TRBJ1-6; D is undetermined. Germline V gene data show CDR1 as MNHNS and CDR2 as SASEGT. V shed 2 bases and J shed 5 bases, with 7 bases lying between them. The CDR3 extends over 14 amino acids. In nucleotides, the CDR3 is TGTGCCAGCAGTGAAAGATGGAATAATTCACCCCTCCACTTT. Encoded protein: CASSERWNNSPLHF.

The V gene is TRBV4-1, the J gene TRBJ1-1; tentative D call: TRBD1 (5 bases). CDR3 length: 14 residues. V dropped 4 bases and J dropped 3 bases, with 12 bases sitting between them. From germline, CDR1 is MGHRA and CDR2 YSYEKL. CDR3 residues: CASSPGGIYTEAFF. As DNA, the CDR3 is TGCGCCAGCAGCCCCGGGGGGATTTACACTGAAGCTTTCTTT.

V usage is TRBV30 and J usage is TRBJ2-2; TRBD2 is a possible D gene (6 bases). The V end lost 3 bases, the J end lost 4 bases, and 9 bases lay between the germline ends. The germline gives CDR1 GTSNPN, CDR2 SVGIG (reference sequence). The CDR3 has 13 amino acids. CDR3 sequence (DNA): TGTGCCTGGAGGACTAGTCCCACCGGGGAGCTGTTTTTT. Its protein is CAWRTSPTGELFF.

The V call is TRBV6-5, the J call TRBJ1-2, with unresolved D. The length of the CDR3 is 13 residues. Germline values: CDR1 MNHEY, CDR2 SVGAGI. V was trimmed by 1 base and J by 6 bases, leaving 9 bases between them. The CDR3 DNA reads as TGTGCCAGCAGTTACTGGAAACTAGATGGCTACACCTTC. Its translation: CASSYWKLDGYTF.

The chain combines TRBV3-1 (or the pseudogene TRBV3-2) with TRBJ2-1; 7 nucleotides match TRBD2. This CDR3 region has 14 residues. V trimming: 4 bases; J trimming: 9 bases; junction bases outside the gene matches: 9. In germline, CDR1 is LGHDT, CDR2 YNNKEL (reference sequence). CDR3 amino acids: CASSLLTGGGEQFF. The CDR3 coding sequence is TGTGCCAGCAGCCTTCTGACGGGAGGAGGTGAGCAGTTCTTC.

This clone was seen only once. The genes are TRBV5-1 and TRBJ1-2, with D perhaps TRBD1 (5 bases). Germline CDR1 reads SGHRS; CDR2 reads YFSETQ. Trimming took 0 bases from V and 4 from J, leaving 13 bases between them. This CDR3 region has 15 residues. The CDR3 sequence is CASSLGPGLGYGYTF. In DNA, the CDR3 is TGCGCCAGCAGCTTGGGGCCAGGGCTAGGCTATGGCTACACCTTC.

Only a few counts were recorded for this clone. The rearrangement joins TRBV30 to TRBJ1-1; 8 positions match TRBD1. This CDR3 is built from 13 residues. The germline CDR1 and CDR2 sequences are GTSNPN and SVGIG (reference sequence). Germline trimming cut 7 bases from V and 3 bases from J; bases unmatched to any gene: 7. The CDR3 loop reads CAFRTGRDTEAFF. In DNA form, the CDR3 reads TGTGCCTTCCGGACAGGGAGAGACACTGAAGCTTTCTTT.

The V and J genes are TRBV10-1 and TRBJ2-7, with D perhaps matching TRBD1 or TRBD2 (6 bases each). The ends were cut back, 2 bases at V and 3 bases at J, with 17 bases in the middle. Germline assignment: CDR1 WNHNN and CDR2 SYGVQD (reference sequence). This CDR3 has 16 amino acids. CDR3 sequence reads: CASSEGGRARRYEQYV. As DNA, the CDR3 is TGCGCCAGCAGTGAGGGGGGGCGGGCTCGTCGCTACGAGCAGTACGTC.

The genes are TRBV5-1 and TRBJ2-2, with no clear D. The CDR3 consists of 14 residues. Germline V CDR1 and CDR2: SGHRS, YFSETQ. Deletions cut 0 bases from V and 5 bases from J, with 8 bases between. Here the CDR3 DNA reads TGCGCCAGCAGCTTGGCTCAGACGACCGGGGAGCTGTTTTTT. It yields the protein CASSLAQTTGELFF. The whole variable domain, filled in from reference TRBV5-1 and TRBJ2-2, reads KAGVTQTPRYLIKTRGQQVTLSCSPISGHRSVSWYQQTPGQGLQFLFEYFSETQRNKGNFPGRFSGRQFSNSRSEMNVSTLELGDSALYLCASSLAQTTGELFFGEGSRLTVL.

Of note for this clone: Its ends do not fully match the called genes, so a read error is possible. The rearrangement links TRBV7-2 to TRBJ2-5; a possible D gene is TRBD2 (7 bases). Germline V lookup: CDR1 SGHTA, CDR2 FQGNSA. The CDR3 extends over 15 amino acids. The CDR3 DNA is TGTGCCAGCAGCTTAAAGGCGGGGGCCCAAGGGACCCAGTACTTC. Residues: CASSLKAGAQGTQYF.

The gene calls are TRBV29-1 and TRBJ2-2; 9 bases fit TRBD2. The CDR3 length is 16 residues. Germline lookup yields CDR1 SQVTM and CDR2 ANQGSEA. The V gene end was trimmed by 7 bases and the J gene end by 5 bases; junction bases not matched to a gene: 14. The CDR3 bases are TGCAGCGATGGGAGCGGGAGGACACGGGGTACCGGGGAGCTGTTTTTT. This encodes CSDGSGRTRGTGELFF.

The chain uses TRBV24-1 and TRBJ2-6; 10 bases align to TRBD1. V shed 3 bases and J 1 base; nucleotides not matched to a gene: 5. The CDR3 extends over 18 amino acids. The V gene's germline CDR1 is KGHDR and CDR2 SFDVKD. For the CDR3, the DNA is TGTGCCACCAGTGATGGGGACAGGGGACGATCTGGGGCCAACGTCCTGACTTTC. Protein: CATSDGDRGRSGANVLTF.

The CDR3 region is CASSGRRGRRNQPQHF. In nucleotides, the CDR3 is TGTGCCAGCAGCGGTCGCCGTGGCAGACGCAATCAGCCCCAGCATTTT. This rearrangement joins TRBV2 to TRBJ1-5; D is undetermined. CDR3 size: 16 residues. Trimming stripped 6 bases from V and 2 bases from J, with 17 bases between. Germline CDR1 and CDR2: SNHLY and FYNNEI.

The chain carries TRBV9 and TRBJ2-5, with 8 bases identical to TRBD1. The CDR3 has 13 amino acids. With 4 bases clipped from V and 6 bases from J, the junction kept 5 bases outside the gene matches. Germline CDR1 SGDLS, CDR2 YYNGEE. The CDR3 is CASSTTGEKTQYF. In nucleotides, the CDR3 is TGTGCCAGCAGCACGACAGGGGAGAAGACCCAGTACTTC.